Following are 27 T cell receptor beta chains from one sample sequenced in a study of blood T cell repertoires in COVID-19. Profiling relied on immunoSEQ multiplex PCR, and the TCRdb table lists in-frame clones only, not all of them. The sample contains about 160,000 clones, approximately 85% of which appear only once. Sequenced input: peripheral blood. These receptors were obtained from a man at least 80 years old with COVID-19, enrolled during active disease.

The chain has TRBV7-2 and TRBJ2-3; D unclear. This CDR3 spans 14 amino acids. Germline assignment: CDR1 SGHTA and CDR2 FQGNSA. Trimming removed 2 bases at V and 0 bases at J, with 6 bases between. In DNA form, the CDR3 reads TGTGCCAGCAGCTTATTTCAGAGCACAGATACGCAGTATTTT. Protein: CASSLFQSTDTQYF.

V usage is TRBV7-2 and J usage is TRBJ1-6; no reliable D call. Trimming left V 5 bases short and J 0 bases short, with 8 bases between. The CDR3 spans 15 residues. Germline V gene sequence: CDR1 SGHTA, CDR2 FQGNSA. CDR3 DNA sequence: TGTGCCAGCAGCCGGGAGAGCTCCTATAATTCACCCCTCCACTTT. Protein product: CASSRESSYNSPLHF.

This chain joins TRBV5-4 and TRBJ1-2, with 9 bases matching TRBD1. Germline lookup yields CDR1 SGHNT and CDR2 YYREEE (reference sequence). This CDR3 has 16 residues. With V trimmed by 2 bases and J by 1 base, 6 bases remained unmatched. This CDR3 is CASSLGQGTFNYGYTF. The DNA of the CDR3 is TGTGCCAGCAGCTTAGGACAGGGGACCTTTAACTATGGCTACACCTTC.

DNA for the CDR3: TGTGCTAGTGGTTTGGTACAGGGAAATTCACCCCTCCACTTT. Its protein is CASGLVQGNSPLHF. This rearrangement joins TRBV12-5 to TRBJ1-6; tentative D call: TRBD1 (6 bases). CDR1 is LGHNT and CDR2 is FRNRAP in the germline V gene. V shed 0 bases and J shed 7 bases, with 7 bases lying between them. The CDR3 consists of 14 residues.

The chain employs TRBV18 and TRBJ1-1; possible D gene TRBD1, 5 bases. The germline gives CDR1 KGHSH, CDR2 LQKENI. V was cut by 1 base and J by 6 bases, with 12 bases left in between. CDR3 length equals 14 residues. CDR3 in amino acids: CASSPQDIGSEAFF. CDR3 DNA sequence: TGTGCCAGCTCACCACAGGACATCGGGTCTGAAGCTTTCTTT.

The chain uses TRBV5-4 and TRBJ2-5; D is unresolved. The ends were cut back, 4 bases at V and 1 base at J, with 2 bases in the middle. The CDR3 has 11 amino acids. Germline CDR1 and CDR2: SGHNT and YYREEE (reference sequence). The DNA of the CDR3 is TGTGCCAGCAGCCGCCAAGAGACCCAGTACTTC. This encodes CASSRQETQYF.

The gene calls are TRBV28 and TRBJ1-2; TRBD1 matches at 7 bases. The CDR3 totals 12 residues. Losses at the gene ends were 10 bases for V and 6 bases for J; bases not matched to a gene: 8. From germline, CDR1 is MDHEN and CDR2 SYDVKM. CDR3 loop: CATSDRVNGYTF. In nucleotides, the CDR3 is TGTGCCACCTCCGACAGGGTAAATGGCTACACCTTC.

DNA for the CDR3: TGTGCCAGCAGTTTGCAGGCCGGGGTCCACGAGCAGTACTTC. It specifies CASSLQAGVHEQYF. The chain combines TRBV28 with TRBJ2-7, with D possibly matching TRBD2 (5 bases). The germline CDR1 and CDR2 sequences are MDHEN and SYDVKM. This CDR3 is built from 14 residues. The V end lost 3 bases, the J end lost 5 bases, and 14 bases lay between the germline ends.

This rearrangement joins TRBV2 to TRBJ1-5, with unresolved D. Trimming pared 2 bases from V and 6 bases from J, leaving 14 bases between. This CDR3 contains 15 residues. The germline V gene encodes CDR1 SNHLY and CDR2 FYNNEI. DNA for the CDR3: TGTGCCAGCAGTGAATATCCAGGCCGCCTTCAGCCCCAGCATTTT. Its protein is CASSEYPGRLQPQHF.

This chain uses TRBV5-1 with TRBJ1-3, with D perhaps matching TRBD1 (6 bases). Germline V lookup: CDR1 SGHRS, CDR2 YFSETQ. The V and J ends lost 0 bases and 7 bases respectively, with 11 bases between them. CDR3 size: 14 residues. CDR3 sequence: CASSLGGRGNTIYF. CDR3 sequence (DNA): TGCGCCAGCAGCTTGGGAGGAAGGGGGAACACCATATATTTT.

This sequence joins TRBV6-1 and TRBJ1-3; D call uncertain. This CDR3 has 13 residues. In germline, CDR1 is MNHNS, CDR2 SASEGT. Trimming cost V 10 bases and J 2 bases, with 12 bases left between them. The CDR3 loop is CATRRTAGNTIYF. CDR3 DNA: TGTGCCACCCGGAGGACGGCTGGAAACACCATATATTTT.

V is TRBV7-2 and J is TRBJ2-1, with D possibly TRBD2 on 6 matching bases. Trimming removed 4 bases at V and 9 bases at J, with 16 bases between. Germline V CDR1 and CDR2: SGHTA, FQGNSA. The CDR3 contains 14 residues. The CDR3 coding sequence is TGTGCCAGCAGCTCCCCTCGGGGGTTGGGTGAGCAGTTCTTC. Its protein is CASSSPRGLGEQFF.

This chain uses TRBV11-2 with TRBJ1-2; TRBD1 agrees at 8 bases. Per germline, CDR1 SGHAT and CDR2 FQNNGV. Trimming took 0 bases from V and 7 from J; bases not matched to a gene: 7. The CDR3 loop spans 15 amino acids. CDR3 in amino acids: CASSLDGAGGSGYTF. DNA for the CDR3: TGTGCCAGCAGCTTAGATGGTGCAGGGGGCAGTGGCTACACCTTC.

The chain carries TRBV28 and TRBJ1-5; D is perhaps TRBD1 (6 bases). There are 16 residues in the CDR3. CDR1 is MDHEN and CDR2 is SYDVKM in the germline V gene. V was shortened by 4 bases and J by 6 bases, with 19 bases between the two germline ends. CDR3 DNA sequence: TGTGCCAGCAGTTCGGGGCTCAGGGGCCTTGGTCAGCCCCAGCATTTT. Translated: CASSSGLRGLGQPQHF.

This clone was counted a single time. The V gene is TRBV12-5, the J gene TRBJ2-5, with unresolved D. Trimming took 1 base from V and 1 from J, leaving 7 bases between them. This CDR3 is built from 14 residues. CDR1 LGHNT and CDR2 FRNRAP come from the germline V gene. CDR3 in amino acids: CASGLGQFQETQYF. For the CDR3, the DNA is TGTGCTAGTGGTTTGGGACAATTCCAAGAGACCCAGTACTTC.

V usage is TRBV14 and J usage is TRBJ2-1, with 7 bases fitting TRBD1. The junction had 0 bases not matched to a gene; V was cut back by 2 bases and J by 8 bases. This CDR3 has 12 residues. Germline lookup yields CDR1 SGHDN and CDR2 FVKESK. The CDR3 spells CASSQQGDEQFF. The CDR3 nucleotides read TGTGCCAGCAGCCAACAGGGGGATGAGCAGTTCTTC.

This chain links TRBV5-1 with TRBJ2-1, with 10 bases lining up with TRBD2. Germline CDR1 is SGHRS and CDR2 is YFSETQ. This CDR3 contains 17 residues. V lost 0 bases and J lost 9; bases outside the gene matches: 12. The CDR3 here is CASSLGTSSGGEGEQFF. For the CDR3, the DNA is TGCGCCAGCAGCTTGGGGACGTCTAGCGGGGGAGAAGGTGAGCAGTTCTTC. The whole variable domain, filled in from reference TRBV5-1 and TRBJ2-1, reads KAGVTQTPRYLIKTRGQQVTLSCSPISGHRSVSWYQQTPGQGLQFLFEYFSETQRNKGNFPGRFSGRQFSNSRSEMNVSTLELGDSALYLCASSLGTSSGGEGEQFFGPGTRLTVL.

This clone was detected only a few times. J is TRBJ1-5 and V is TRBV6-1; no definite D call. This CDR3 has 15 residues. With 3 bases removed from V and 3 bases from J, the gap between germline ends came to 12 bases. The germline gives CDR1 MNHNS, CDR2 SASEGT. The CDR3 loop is CASSDLWRTNQPQHF. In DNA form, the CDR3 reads TGTGCCAGCAGTGATTTATGGAGAACCAATCAGCCCCAGCATTTT.

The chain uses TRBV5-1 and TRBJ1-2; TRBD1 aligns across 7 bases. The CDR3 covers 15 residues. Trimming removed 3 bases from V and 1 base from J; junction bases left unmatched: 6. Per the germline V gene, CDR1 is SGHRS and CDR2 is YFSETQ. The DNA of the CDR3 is TGCGCCAGCAGCTCTGGGACAGCCTTTAACTATGGCTACACCTTC. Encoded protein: CASSSGTAFNYGYTF.

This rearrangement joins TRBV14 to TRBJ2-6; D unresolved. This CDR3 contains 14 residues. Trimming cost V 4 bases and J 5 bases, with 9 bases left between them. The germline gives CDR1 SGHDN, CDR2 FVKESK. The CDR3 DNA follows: TGTGCCAGCAGCCTAATTAGTAGGGCCAACGTCCTGACTTTC. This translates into CASSLISRANVLTF.

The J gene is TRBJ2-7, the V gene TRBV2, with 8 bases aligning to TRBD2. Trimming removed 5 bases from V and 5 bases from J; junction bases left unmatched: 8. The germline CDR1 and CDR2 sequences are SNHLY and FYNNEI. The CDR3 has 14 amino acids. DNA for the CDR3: TGTGCCAGCAGTAAAAGACGGGGGGGTGACGAGCAGTACTTC. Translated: CASSKRRGGDEQYF.

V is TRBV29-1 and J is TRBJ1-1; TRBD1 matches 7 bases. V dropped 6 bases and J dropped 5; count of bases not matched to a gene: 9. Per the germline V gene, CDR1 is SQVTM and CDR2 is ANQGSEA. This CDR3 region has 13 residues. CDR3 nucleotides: TGCAGCGTCGCTGACAGGGCGAGAACTGAAGCTTTCTTT. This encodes CSVADRARTEAFF.

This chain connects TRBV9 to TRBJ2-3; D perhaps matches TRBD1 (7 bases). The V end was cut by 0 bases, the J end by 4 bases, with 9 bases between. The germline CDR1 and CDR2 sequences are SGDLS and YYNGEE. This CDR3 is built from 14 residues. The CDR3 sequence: CASSVGRGPDTQYF. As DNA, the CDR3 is TGTGCCAGCAGCGTAGGGAGGGGGCCAGATACGCAGTATTTT.

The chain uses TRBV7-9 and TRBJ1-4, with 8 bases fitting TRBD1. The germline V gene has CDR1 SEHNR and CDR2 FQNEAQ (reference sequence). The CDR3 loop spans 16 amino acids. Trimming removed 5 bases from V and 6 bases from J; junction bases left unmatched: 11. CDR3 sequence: CASSQVGQGLDEKLFF. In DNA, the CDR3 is TGTGCCAGCAGCCAAGTTGGACAGGGTCTAGATGAAAAACTGTTTTTT.

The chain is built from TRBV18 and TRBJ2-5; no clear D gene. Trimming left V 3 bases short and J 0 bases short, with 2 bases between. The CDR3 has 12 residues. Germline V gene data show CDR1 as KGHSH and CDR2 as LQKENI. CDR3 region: CASSPNQETQYF. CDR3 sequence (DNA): TGTGCCAGCTCACCCAACCAAGAGACCCAGTACTTC. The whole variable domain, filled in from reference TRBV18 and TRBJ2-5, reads NAGVMQNPRHLVRRRGQEARLRCSPMKGHSHVYWYRQLPEEGLKFMVYLQKENIIDESGMPKERFSAEFPKEGPSILRIQQVVRGDSAAYFCASSPNQETQYFGPGTRLLVL.

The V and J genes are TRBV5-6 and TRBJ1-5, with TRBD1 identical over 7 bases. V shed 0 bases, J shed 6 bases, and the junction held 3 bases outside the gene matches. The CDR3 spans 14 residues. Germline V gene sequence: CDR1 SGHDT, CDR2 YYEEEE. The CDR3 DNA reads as TGTGCCAGCAGCTTGGGAGGGGGCCCTCAGCCCCAGCATTTT. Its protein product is CASSLGGGPQPQHF.

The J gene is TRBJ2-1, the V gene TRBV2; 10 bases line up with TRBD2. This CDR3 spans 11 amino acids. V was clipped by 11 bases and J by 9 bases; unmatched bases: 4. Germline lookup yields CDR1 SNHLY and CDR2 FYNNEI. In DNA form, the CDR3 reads TGTGCCGGGACTAGCGTGGCTGAGCAGTTCTTC. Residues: CAGTSVAEQFF.